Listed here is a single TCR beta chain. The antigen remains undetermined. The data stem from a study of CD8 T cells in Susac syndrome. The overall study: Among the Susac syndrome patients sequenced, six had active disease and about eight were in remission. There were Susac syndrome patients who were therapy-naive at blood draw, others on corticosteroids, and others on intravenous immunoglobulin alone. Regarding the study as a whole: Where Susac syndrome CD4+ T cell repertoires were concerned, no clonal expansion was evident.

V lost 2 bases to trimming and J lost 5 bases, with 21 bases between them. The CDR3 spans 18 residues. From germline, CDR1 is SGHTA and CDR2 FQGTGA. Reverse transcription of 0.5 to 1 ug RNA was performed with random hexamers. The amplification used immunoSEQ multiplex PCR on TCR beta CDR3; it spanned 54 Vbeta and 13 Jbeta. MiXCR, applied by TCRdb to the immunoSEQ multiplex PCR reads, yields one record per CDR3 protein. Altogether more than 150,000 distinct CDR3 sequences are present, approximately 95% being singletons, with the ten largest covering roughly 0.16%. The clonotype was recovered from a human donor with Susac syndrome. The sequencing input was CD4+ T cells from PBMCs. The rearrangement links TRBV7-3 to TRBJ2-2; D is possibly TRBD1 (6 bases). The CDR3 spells CASSLWPLRGESTGELFF. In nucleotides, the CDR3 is TGTGCCAGCAGCTTATGGCCCCTCAGGGGAGAGTCTACCGGGGAGCTGTTTTTT.